These 5 T cell receptor beta chains were all obtained from the same sample, sequenced in a study of shared clonotypes between healthy human individuals. Using immunoSEQ multiplex PCR, the repertoire was profiled, and TCRdb retains in-frame clones only, with some absent. The sample has 180,000 or so clones, approximately 92% seen once. Sequenced input: naive CD4+ T cells sorted from blood. Subset noted: CD45RA+ positively selected. These TCRs come from a woman aged 25 to 39 in good health.

This clone has only a few counts. The chain joins TRBV6-5 to TRBJ1-3; TRBD1 matches 11 bases. The J segment lost 8 bases and the V segment lost 6 bases, leaving 6 bases of the junction unmatched. Germline lookup yields CDR1 MNHEY and CDR2 SVGAGI. This CDR3 contains 14 residues. The CDR3 nucleotides are TGTGCCAGCAGGCCGGGACAGGGGGTGTACACCATATATTTT. It specifies CASRPGQGVYTIYF.

This clone came up a few times. The chain uses TRBV4-1 and TRBJ1-5; TRBD1 might be the D (5 bases). The germline V gene has CDR1 MGHRA and CDR2 YSYEKL. V was clipped by 1 base and J by 6 bases, with 16 bases between them. CDR3 size: 16 residues. CDR3 DNA sequence: TGCGCCAGCAGCCAAGTATATCAGGGTCAGGGTCAGCCCCAGCATTTT. Residues: CASSQVYQGQGQPQHF.

The chain has TRBV7-3 and TRBJ2-6, with D unclear. This CDR3 has 15 amino acids. CDR1 is SGHTA, CDR2 FQGTGA, per germline. Trimming left V 3 bases short and J 0 bases short, with 6 bases between. CDR3 sequence (DNA): TGTGCCAGCAGCTTGCTTGCCTCTGGGGCCAACGTCCTGACTTTC. Protein sequence: CASSLLASGANVLTF.

The chain joins TRBV5-1 to TRBJ2-7; D not resolved. In germline, CDR1 is SGHRS, CDR2 YFSETQ. The ends were cut back, 0 bases at V and 1 base at J, with 8 bases in the middle. The CDR3 covers 14 residues. CDR3 loop: CASSLALGSYEQYF. The CDR3 DNA is TGCGCCAGCAGCTTGGCACTGGGATCCTACGAGCAGTACTTC.

This CDR3 reads CASSEVRVSNQPQHF. The CDR3 nucleotides are TGTGCCAGCAGTGAAGTGCGGGTTAGCAATCAGCCCCAGCATTTT. V usage is TRBV2 and J usage is TRBJ1-5; the D is unclear. V was clipped by 1 base and J by 0 bases, with 7 bases between them. The CDR3 totals 15 residues. In germline, CDR1 is SNHLY, CDR2 FYNNEI.